The clone carrying this TCR beta chain came up a few times. Exclusion criteria comprised uncontrolled infection, other autoimmune disease, pregnancy or lactation. This CDR3 spans 11 amino acids. From germline, CDR1 is SQVTM and CDR2 ANQGSEA. The V and J ends lost 7 bases and 4 bases respectively, with 9 bases between them. The data were obtained in a study of T cells in Graves' hyperthyroidism and ophthalmopathy. The source material, RNA transcripts, was used to amplify TCR beta CDR3 regions. The study used the HTBI primer set for a first-round RT-PCR of the TCR CDR3. Using its own MiXCR run on the multiplex PCR reads, TCRdb lists one record per CDR3 protein. The table lists some 530,000 distinct CDR3 sequences, around a fifth of them singletons.

V and J are TRBV29-1 and TRBJ2-3; weak D call: TRBD1 (5 bases). This receptor was identified in a woman between 65 and 79 years old with Graves' ophthalmopathy. The material sequenced was blood. In DNA, the CDR3 is TGCAGCGCCGCAGGGTCAGATACGCAGTATTTT. Its protein product is CSAAGSDTQYF.